Included here is one TCR beta chain sequence, with context. Antigen: not known. These data are taken from a study of T cell responses to AZD1222 COVID-19 vaccine. Study outcomes and limitations: Increases in Spike-specific TCR breadth and depth were seen after two AZD1222 doses. It should be noted that donors were predominantly white British and more often female, and clonal diversity was possibly underestimated. Vaccine-associated CD4 TCRs spanned spike, dominant at 160-218 and 743-854.

Method: immunoSEQ multiplex PCR; TCRdb's copy keeps in-frame clones and lacks some. Here the sample spans under 200,000 clones, around 94% being singletons. CDR1 and CDR2 from the germline V gene are SGHTA and FQGNSA. V was cut by 0 bases and J by 1 base, with 13 bases left in between. This CDR3 comprises 16 residues. This material consisted of peripheral blood, taken on day 0 of AZD1222 vaccination. This chain uses TRBV7-2 with TRBJ2-7; D possibly matches TRBD1 or TRBD2 (5 bases each). The receptor's source is an adult in good health. The CDR3 nucleotides are TGTGCCAGCAGCTTAGCTCAAGGGACCTCTTCCTACGAGCAGTACTTC. Translating gives CASSLAQGTSSYEQYF.